This TCR beta chain was captured in a study of blood T cell repertoires in COVID-19. Across the whole study: Samples came from the United States, Italy and Spain, spanning acute and convalescent COVID-19.

Enrollees, roughly 18 to 90 years old, lived in approximately 25 US areas. Participant-given clinical history determined each cohort assignment. Trimming removed 5 bases at V and 7 bases at J, with 8 bases between. Per germline, CDR1 LNHDA and CDR2 SQIVND (reference sequence). CDR3 length: 12 residues. In the original analysis: By means of reference gene primer amplification, nucleated cell counts were estimated. This table comes from immunoSEQ multiplex PCR, and its TCRdb copy is limited to in-frame clones, with some not included. D and trimming come from the DNA, and the V and J calls and clone size come from that table. The sample shows fewer than 250,000 clones, about 77% of them seen only once.

The V call is TRBV19, the J call TRBJ1-4; D possibly corresponds to TRBD1 (5 bases). The TCR comes from a woman aged 50 to 65 with acute COVID-19. The sequencing input was PBMCs or T cells enriched from blood (not recorded which). The CDR3 spells CASSLGGEKLFF. The CDR3, as DNA: TGTGCCAGTAGTCTCGGGGGTGAAAAACTGTTTTTT.